The present T cell receptor beta chain was sequenced within a study of regulatory T cells in long-lasting Graves disease. CDR3 length: 16 amino acids. The germline gives CDR1 SGHTA, CDR2 FQGNSA. V shed 0 bases, J shed 1 base, and the junction held 2 bases outside the gene matches. Time point denoted: persistent/refractory GD, antithyroid drugs over 5 years with positive TRAb. From RNA extracted from PBMCs, the TCR library was made. Graves' disease diagnosis followed American Thyroid Association guidelines. Combining iRepertoire HTBI primers with Arm-PCR of CDR3 regions, the authors built TCR beta libraries. From the multiplex PCR reads, TCRdb called clonotypes with MiXCR, one entry per CDR3 protein. The sample includes roughly 500,000 distinct CDR3 sequences, less than 25% of them seen just once.

This TCR was recovered from a female donor with Graves disease. V usage is TRBV7-2 and J usage is TRBJ2-2; TRBD2 matches at 7 bases. Sequenced here: peripheral blood mononuclear cells (PBMCs), sampled when the disease was refractory, from a patient treated with antithyroid drugs. The DNA of the CDR3 is TGTGCCAGCAGCTTAGCGCGGGGGAGGAACACCGGGGAGCTGTTTTTT. This codes for CASSLARGRNTGELFF.